These 23 T cell receptor beta chains were all obtained from the same sample, sequenced in a study of T cell changes during pregnancy in multiple sclerosis. TCRdb keeps only in-frame clones here, not all; method: immunoSEQ multiplex PCR. Of 80,000 to 95,000 clones detected, roughly 95% appear once; the ten largest clones hold more than 1.1%. The sequencing here drew on peripheral blood, taken in the third trimester of pregnancy. The receptors stem from a female donor in good health, enrolled as a control in a pregnancy study.

V and J are TRBV2 and TRBJ2-2, with TRBD1 as a possible D gene (6 bases). V lost 3 bases and J lost 4, with 12 bases in between. This CDR3 is built from 15 residues. Germline V gene sequence: CDR1 SNHLY, CDR2 FYNNEI. The CDR3 region is CASSDRGYGTGELFF. The CDR3 DNA reads TGTGCCAGCAGTGACAGGGGTTATGGCACCGGGGAGCTGTTTTTT.

V gene TRBV5-1 combines with J gene TRBJ2-1; 10 bases are shared with TRBD2. Germline V gene lookup returns CDR1 SGHRS and CDR2 YFSETQ. Unmatched junction bases numbered 9, after V lost 8 bases and J lost 7 bases. The CDR3 length is 14 residues. CDR3 in DNA: TGCGCCAGTGCCTCAGGGACTAGCGTGAATGAGCAGTTCTTC. Translation gives CASASGTSVNEQFF.

The chain has TRBV27 and TRBJ1-5; 7 positions match TRBD1. The V gene end was trimmed by 8 bases and the J gene end by 6 bases; junction bases not matched to a gene: 7. In germline, CDR1 is MNHEY, CDR2 SMNVEV (reference sequence). The CDR3 sequence is 13 residues long. The CDR3 DNA reads TGTGCCAGCGGAACAGGGGCGGTTCAGCCCCAGCATTTT. Translation: CASGTGAVQPQHF.

The chain joins TRBV28 to TRBJ1-1; D call uncertain. Germline V gives CDR1 MDHEN, CDR2 SYDVKM. The CDR3 sequence is 13 residues long. V gave up 8 bases and J gave up 2 bases, with 12 bases separating them. Here the CDR3 reads CASGRPSNTEAFF. Written as DNA, the CDR3 is TGTGCCAGCGGCCGCCCATCCAACACTGAAGCTTTCTTT.

This sequence joins TRBV7-2 and TRBJ1-3; D is perhaps TRBD1 (6 bases). The CDR3 totals 16 residues. Germline V gives CDR1 SGHTA, CDR2 FQGNSA. Trimming pared 1 base from V and 2 bases from J, leaving 12 bases between. CDR3 loop: CASSLVQGNPGNTIYF. The CDR3 DNA is TGTGCCAGCAGCTTAGTTCAGGGGAATCCTGGAAACACCATATATTTT.

The rearrangement uses TRBV5-6 and TRBJ2-7; D gene uncertain. V was clipped by 0 bases and J by 0 bases, with 4 bases between them. The CDR3 has 13 residues. CDR1 SGHDT and CDR2 YYEEEE come from the germline V gene. The CDR3 reads CASSLDGSYEQYF. The CDR3, as DNA: TGTGCCAGCAGCTTGGACGGCTCCTACGAGCAGTACTTC. Using reference TRBV5-6 and TRBJ2-7 for the parts outside the CDR3, the full variable domain is DAGVTQSPTHLIKTRGQQVTLRCSPKSGHDTVSWYQQALGQGPQFIFQYYEEEERQRGNFPDRFSGHQFPNYSSELNVNALLLGDSALYLCASSLDGSYEQYFGPGTRLTVT.

The J gene is TRBJ2-7, the V gene TRBV28, with D perhaps TRBD1 (5 bases). Germline V lookup: CDR1 MDHEN, CDR2 SYDVKM. The CDR3 has 15 residues. The V end lost 2 bases, the J end lost 3 bases, and 14 bases lay between the germline ends. CDR3 coding DNA: TGTGCCAGCAGTTTAGGTGGGGCAGAGTACTACGAGCAGTACTTC. Translation gives CASSLGGAEYYEQYF.

This sequence joins TRBV5-4 and TRBJ2-5; TRBD2 aligns across 10 bases. J lost 5 bases, V lost 4 bases, and 5 bases had no gene match. This CDR3 is 14 amino acids long. Germline CDR1 and CDR2: SGHNT and YYREEE (reference sequence). CDR3 loop: CASSGGTSVETQYF. The CDR3 DNA reads as TGTGCCAGCAGCGGAGGGACTAGCGTGGAGACCCAGTACTTC.

V usage is TRBV4-1 and J usage is TRBJ2-1; D might be TRBD1 (5 bases). Per the germline V gene, CDR1 is MGHRA and CDR2 is YSYEKL. The V end was cut by 10 bases, the J end by 9 bases, with 22 bases between. This CDR3 region has 14 residues. The CDR3 DNA reads TGCGCCACCGCTATTTTACAGGATGGGGTTGAGCAGTTCTTC. Protein: CATAILQDGVEQFF.

The chain recombines TRBV11-1 with TRBJ2-5; D is possibly TRBD2 (6 bases). V was clipped by 4 bases and J by 1 base, with 7 bases between them. Germline V gives CDR1 SGHAT, CDR2 FQDESV (reference sequence). CDR3 length: 13 amino acids. CDR3 sequence: CASSYGSQETQYF. The DNA for the CDR3 is TGTGCCAGCAGCTACGGGAGCCAAGAGACCCAGTACTTC.

V gene TRBV15 combines with J gene TRBJ2-1; the D gene is possibly TRBD2 (5 bases). The germline V and J ends were trimmed by 1 base and 10 bases, with 14 bases remaining between them. Germline V gene lookup returns CDR1 LNHNV and CDR2 YYDKDF (reference sequence). CDR3 size: 14 residues. CDR3 DNA sequence: TGTGCCACCAGCAGAGCTGGCATCGGGGAGGAGCAGTTCTTC. Amino acids: CATSRAGIGEEQFF.

The V call is TRBV21-1, the J call TRBJ1-5. TRBV21-1 is a pseudogene segment. The CDR3 sequence is 15 residues long. Here the CDR3 reads CASSSGWGGDQPQHF. The CDR3 DNA follows: TGTGCCAGCAGCTCTGGTTGGGGAGGGGATCAGCCCCAGCATTTT.

The chain couples TRBV7-8 to TRBJ2-5; 8 bases line up with TRBD1. The germline CDR1 and CDR2 sequences are SGHVS and FQNEAQ. The junction had 13 bases not matched to a gene; V was cut back by 2 bases and J by 5 bases. The CDR3 sequence is 17 residues long. The DNA for the CDR3 is TGTGCCAGCAGCTTAAGTGGGGGGACAGGTTATTGGGAGACCCAGTACTTC. Its translation is CASSLSGGTGYWETQYF. Full variable domain (remainder filled in from reference TRBV7-8 and TRBJ2-5): GAGVSQSPRYKVAKRGQDVALRCDPISGHVSLFWYQQALGQGPEFLTYFQNEAQLDKSGLPSDRFFAERPEGSVSTLKIQRTQQEDSAVYLCASSLSGGTGYWETQYFGPGTRLLVL.

The chain joins TRBV27 to TRBJ2-7, with D possibly TRBD2 on 6 matching bases. This CDR3 is 14 amino acids long. The germline V gene has CDR1 MNHEY and CDR2 SMNVEV (reference sequence). The germline V and J ends were trimmed by 5 bases and 2 bases, with 13 bases remaining between them. The CDR3 here is CASSPQGTPYEQYF. CDR3 sequence (DNA): TGTGCCAGCAGTCCCCAAGGGACTCCCTACGAGCAGTACTTC.

The genes are TRBV6-1 and TRBJ2-5; 8 bases map to TRBD1. The trim removed 4 bases at V and 4 bases at J, leaving 11 bases unmatched. Germline V gene data show CDR1 as MNHNS and CDR2 as SASEGT. The CDR3 is made up of 16 amino acids. The CDR3 here is CASSGVARGLAETQYF. The CDR3 DNA follows: TGTGCCAGCAGTGGTGTAGCCAGGGGGCTGGCAGAGACCCAGTACTTC.

V usage is TRBV2 and J usage is TRBJ1-1; a possible D gene is TRBD1 (5 bases). Trimming removed 4 bases from V and 3 bases from J, with 9 bases in between. CDR1 SNHLY and CDR2 FYNNEI come from the germline V gene. This CDR3 is 13 amino acids long. This CDR3 is CASSVGVYTEAFF. The CDR3 nucleotides are TGTGCCAGCAGTGTAGGGGTTTACACTGAAGCTTTCTTT.

The chain carries TRBV28 and TRBJ2-7, with 7 nucleotides matching TRBD1. From germline, CDR1 is MDHEN and CDR2 SYDVKM. CDR3 length equals 13 residues. Unmatched junction bases numbered 2, after V lost 3 bases and J lost 3 bases. The DNA of the CDR3 is TGTGCCAGCAGTTTTCAGGGGGACTACGAGCAGTACTTC. Translation: CASSFQGDYEQYF.

This chain links TRBV6-5 with TRBJ2-5; TRBD2 might be the D (5 bases). The CDR3 spans 15 residues. Germline V lookup: CDR1 MNHEY, CDR2 SVGAGI. Deletions cut 5 bases from V and 4 bases from J, with 17 bases between. The chain's CDR3 is CASSPLGESGETQYF. In nucleotides, the CDR3 is TGTGCCAGCAGTCCACTCGGGGAGTCTGGAGAGACCCAGTACTTC.

This clone was seen more than once but under ten times. The chain has TRBV28 and TRBJ2-7; 7 nucleotides line up with TRBD1. Germline CDR1 is MDHEN and CDR2 is SYDVKM. J was trimmed by 5 bases and V by 6 bases; bases with no gene match: 10. The CDR3 is 14 residues long. The CDR3 DNA reads TGTGCCAGCAGCCCCCCGACAGGGATCGACGAGCAGTACTTC. Encoded protein: CASSPPTGIDEQYF.

This clone occurred a few times. V and J are TRBV18 and TRBJ1-4, with unresolved D. Germline CDR1 and CDR2: KGHSH and LQKENI. CDR3 length: 15 residues. V was trimmed by 2 bases and J by 8 bases, leaving 15 bases between them. The CDR3 DNA reads as TGTGCCAGCTCACCAATCGGGGTCAACGCGGAAAAACTGTTTTTT. Protein product: CASSPIGVNAEKLFF. The whole variable domain, filled in from reference TRBV18 and TRBJ1-4, reads NAGVMQNPRHLVRRRGQEARLRCSPMKGHSHVYWYRQLPEEGLKFMVYLQKENIIDESGMPKERFSAEFPKEGPSILRIQQVVRGDSAAYFCASSPIGVNAEKLFFGSGTQLSVL.

The gene calls are TRBV5-5 and TRBJ2-7, with a tentative D call TRBD1 (5 bases). CDR1 and CDR2 from the germline V gene are SGHKS and YYEKEE (reference sequence). This CDR3 region has 12 residues. Deletions cut 4 bases from V and 9 bases from J, with 14 bases between. The CDR3 sequence: CASSDSARGQYF. The CDR3 DNA is TGTGCCAGCAGCGACAGTGCAAGGGGGCAGTACTTC.

The chain combines TRBV5-4 with TRBJ1-2; a weak D match, TRBD1 (6 bases). This CDR3 is built from 13 residues. CDR1 and CDR2 (germline): SGHNT, YYREEE (reference sequence). V was cut by 4 bases and J by 2 bases, with 9 bases left in between. The CDR3 spells CASSTGQNYGYTF. In DNA, the CDR3 is TGTGCCAGCAGCACCGGACAGAACTATGGCTACACCTTC.

The genes are TRBV25-1 and TRBJ2-1; maybe TRBD2 (6 bases). Germline lookup yields CDR1 MGHDK and CDR2 SYGVNS. Trimming removed 2 bases at V and 4 bases at J, with 9 bases between. CDR3 length: 14 amino acids. CDR3 protein: CASSERGAYNEQFF. For the CDR3, the DNA is TGTGCCAGCAGTGAACGCGGGGCTTACAATGAGCAGTTCTTC.